This passage covers 9 T cell receptor beta chains from one sample sequenced in a study of T cells in localized non-small cell lung cancer. Repertoires were generated with immunoSEQ multiplex PCR, while TCRdb's copy carries only in-frame clones and drops some. The repertoire holds about 39,000 clones, with roughly 80% as singletons. The sample consisted of PBMCs, taken before any cancer treatment. These receptors all stem from a woman aged 35 to 70 with stage II squamous cell lung carcinoma.

In its sample, this clone was seen once. This chain connects TRBV10-1 to TRBJ1-1; TRBD1 might be the D (5 bases). CDR1 WNHNN and CDR2 SYGVQD come from the germline V gene (reference sequence). V shed 7 bases and J shed 4 bases, with 13 bases lying between them. The CDR3 loop spans 13 amino acids. The CDR3, as DNA: TGCGCCAGCACCGGGACCTTTGGCACTGAAGCTTTCTTT. Translating it yields CASTGTFGTEAFF.

This rearrangement joins TRBV14 to TRBJ1-1, with D uncertain. Trimming left V 2 bases short and J 5 bases short, with 9 bases between. CDR1 and CDR2 (germline): SGHDN, FVKESK. CDR3 length: 13 residues. The CDR3 DNA sequence: TGTGCCAGCAGCCAACAACTGGGAACTGAAGCTTTCTTT. Translation: CASSQQLGTEAFF.

V is TRBV28 and J is TRBJ2-6; 9 bases are shared with TRBD1. Germline V gene lookup returns CDR1 MDHEN and CDR2 SYDVKM. After removal of 4 bases from V and 4 bases from J, the junction contained 11 bases not matched to a gene. The CDR3 is 18 residues long. The CDR3: CASSYRTGVTSGANVLTF. The CDR3, as DNA: TGTGCCAGCAGTTATAGGACAGGGGTAACATCCGGGGCCAACGTCCTGACTTTC.

The V call is TRBV2, the J call TRBJ1-2; 7 bases line up with TRBD1. Trimming took 4 bases from V and 2 from J; bases not matched to a gene: 1. The CDR3 is 13 amino acids. Germline values: CDR1 SNHLY, CDR2 FYNNEI. This CDR3 reads CASSGGQNYGYTF. The CDR3 coding sequence is TGTGCCAGCAGTGGGGGACAGAACTATGGCTACACCTTC.

This chain connects TRBV28 to TRBJ2-1, with TRBD1 as a possible D gene (7 bases). Germline loops: CDR1 MDHEN, CDR2 SYDVKM. The CDR3 runs 15 residues. V lost 4 bases and J lost 9, with 19 bases in between. CDR3: CASSSEGGGFGEQFF. In nucleotides, the CDR3 is TGTGCCAGCAGTTCCGAAGGAGGGGGCTTCGGTGAGCAGTTCTTC.

J is TRBJ1-4 and V is TRBV6-1; 10 positions match TRBD1. The J segment lost 5 bases and the V segment lost 4 bases, leaving 4 bases of the junction unmatched. Germline loops: CDR1 MNHNS, CDR2 SASEGT. CDR3 length: 15 amino acids. The CDR3 region is CASSALGQGNEKLFF. CDR3 nucleotide sequence: TGTGCCAGCAGTGCTCTGGGACAGGGGAATGAAAAACTGTTTTTT.

This clone was counted once. The chain combines TRBV10-3 with TRBJ2-5; D may match TRBD1 or TRBD2 (6 bases each). This CDR3 has 14 amino acids. Germline loops: CDR1 ENHRY, CDR2 SYGVKD. Trimming removed 10 bases from V and 5 bases from J, with 20 bases in between. As DNA, the CDR3 is TGTGCCACGGGGCAAGAGCAAGGGGGGGAGACCCAGTACTTC. This encodes CATGQEQGGETQYF.

This clone was seen more than once but under ten times. The rearrangement links TRBV5-1 to TRBJ2-3; no reliable D call. Germline V lookup: CDR1 SGHRS, CDR2 YFSETQ. This CDR3 region has 14 residues. Trimming took off 4 bases at V and 2 bases at J, with 11 bases between the two ends. In nucleotides, the CDR3 is TGCGCCAGCAGCGCGAGTCGGAACACAGATACGCAGTATTTT. This encodes CASSASRNTDTQYF. Supplemented by reference TRBV5-1 and TRBJ2-3, the full variable domain reads KAGVTQTPRYLIKTRGQQVTLSCSPISGHRSVSWYQQTPGQGLQFLFEYFSETQRNKGNFPGRFSGRQFSNSRSEMNVSTLELGDSALYLCASSASRNTDTQYFGPGTRLTVL.

Within the sample, this clone is medium-sized. The chain combines TRBV27 with TRBJ2-1; tentative D call: TRBD1 (6 bases). V lost 8 bases, J lost 0 bases, and 11 bases lay in between. CDR1 and CDR2 (germline): MNHEY, SMNVEV (reference sequence). CDR3 size: 14 residues. This CDR3 is CASAIQGSYNEQFF. CDR3 coding DNA: TGTGCCAGCGCGATACAGGGCTCCTACAATGAGCAGTTCTTC.